The rows below give T cell receptor beta chains drawn from one sample of a study of T cells in localized non-small cell lung cancer. Clones were read by immunoSEQ multiplex PCR, and TCRdb kept only the in-frame ones, dropping some. The repertoire holds 30,000 or so clones, with 88% as singletons. The material was peripheral blood mononuclear cells, obtained before any cancer treatment. The receptors derive from a woman aged 40-75 years with stage III lung adenocarcinoma. Each CDR3 is given with its conserved first and last residue. Fields, in order: V gene, D gene, clone size, J gene, CDR3 DNA, CDR3 protein. D genes are given only for firm matches. Clone size is not always given. Where it is, it says once, few, many or a class for expanded clones.

TRBV7-9	TRBD2	-	TRBJ2-7	TGTGCCAGCAGCACTCCGCCCACTAGCGGGGGACCCTACGAGCAGTACTTC	CASSTPPTSGGPYEQYF
TRBV28	-	medium-sized	TRBJ1-3	TGTGCCAGCAGTTTCGGCGGGAGCTCTGGAAACACCATATATTTT	CASSFGGSSGNTIYF
TRBV19	-	-	TRBJ1-4	TGTGCCAGTAGGTCGGGGCCCAACAATGAAAAACTGTTTTTT	CASRSGPNNEKLFF
TRBV5-6	-	-	TRBJ1-2	TGTGCCAGCAGCTGGACAGCATCCTATGGCTACACCTTC	CASSWTASYGYTF
TRBV7-3	-	-	TRBJ1-1	TGTGCCAGCAGCAAAACGGGGGACACTGAAGCTTTCTTT	CASSKTGDTEAFF
TRBV6-5	-	-	TRBJ2-3	TGTGCCAGCAGTCGGGTCAGGCTCACAGATACGCAGTATTTT	CASSRVRLTDTQYF
TRBV19	TRBD1	once	TRBJ2-2	TGTGCCAGCAGGCGACAGGGGACGAACACCGGGGAGCTGTTTTTT	CASRRQGTNTGELFF
TRBV7-2	-	once	TRBJ2-2	TGTGCCAGCACTACCATGGACTGGAGCACCGGGGAGCTGTTTTTT	CASTTMDWSTGELFF
TRBV6-1	TRBD1	-	TRBJ2-7	TGTGCCAGCAGAGCCAGACAGGGGGCCTTCTACGAGCAGTACTTC	CASRARQGAFYEQYF
TRBV10-3	-	once	TRBJ1-2	TGTGCCATCTGGGACGGTATTAACTATGGCTACACCTTC	CAIWDGINYGYTF
TRBV5-1	TRBD2	-	TRBJ2-5	TGCGCCAGCAGCTTGGCCCCGACTAGCGAAGAGACCCAGTACTTC	CASSLAPTSEETQYF
TRBV6-6	-	-	TRBJ2-5	TGTGCCAGCAGGAATACAGGGAAAGAGACCCAGTACTTC	CASRNTGKETQYF
TRBV19	-	-	TRBJ1-1	TGTGCCAGTAGTTCCTATGGGTGGCAGCATGTGGACACTGAAGCTTTCTTT	CASSSYGWQHVDTEAFF
TRBV9	-	-	TRBJ2-1	TGTGCCAGCAGCGTAGGCGGGCGTGAGCAGTTCTTC	CASSVGGREQFF
TRBV7-3	-	once	TRBJ2-5	TGTGCCAGCAGCTTAGTTCTAGATGAGACCCAGTACTTC	CASSLVLDETQYF
TRBV21-1	-	-	TRBJ2-6	TGTGCCGGATTTACTAGCGGGAGGCCCCCGGGGGCCAACGTCCTGACTTTC	CAGFTSGRPPGANVLTF
TRBV9	-	-	TRBJ2-1	TGTGCCAGCAGCGTAGGACCAACCCCCTACAATGAGCAGTTCTTC	CASSVGPTPYNEQFF
TRBV4-1	-	-	TRBJ1-2	TGCGCCAGCAGCCAAGATCTTCCGGACGGCGGCTATGGCTACACCTTC	CASSQDLPDGGYGYTF
TRBV4-1	-	-	TRBJ2-2	TGCGCCAGCAGCCCGGCAGGGGCGAACACCGGGGAGCTGTTTTTT	CASSPAGANTGELFF
TRBV15	-	-	TRBJ2-1	TGTGCCACCAGCAGAGATAAGTTTACCAATGAGCAGTTCTTC	CATSRDKFTNEQFF
TRBV19	-	-	TRBJ2-3	TGTGCCAGTAGGAGGGGGGGGGCTTATCGAGATACGCAGTATTTT	CASRRGGAYRDTQYF
TRBV28	-	-	TRBJ2-3	TGTGCCAGCAGTTTAAGGCCCCCCACCGGGAGTCAAAGGTTT	CASSLRPPTGSQRF
TRBV5-4	TRBD2	-	TRBJ2-1	TGTGCCAGCTCCCCCGGGGGGAGCGGACCTTACAATGAGCAGTTCTTC	CASSPGGSGPYNEQFF
TRBV5-4	TRBD2	-	TRBJ2-5	TGTGCCAGCAGCCAAAGCGGGGGCGCGGGACAAGAGACCCAGTACTTC	CASSQSGGAGQETQYF
TRBV6-5	TRBD2	-	TRBJ2-3	TGTGCCAGCAGTTACGGGGCGGGAGAGGCAGATACGCAGTATTTT	CASSYGAGEADTQYF
TRBV28	-	-	TRBJ2-5	TGTGCCAGCAGTCCAAGGGGGGACATAGAAGAGACCCAGTACTTC	CASSPRGDIEETQYF
TRBV30	-	-	TRBJ2-1	TGTGCCTGGAGTGTACGTAGGACTATAAAGGGGGGTGAGCAGTTCTTC	CAWSVRRTIKGGEQFF
TRBV15	-	-	TRBJ1-4	TGTGCCACCAGAGGCGGGGGTGGAGGGGTTAATGAAAAACTGTTTTTT	CATRGGGGGVNEKLFF
TRBV25-1	TRBD1	-	TRBJ1-1	TGTGCCAGCAGTGACAGGGGGCGCACTGAAGCTTTCTTT	CASSDRGRTEAFF
TRBV30	-	once	TRBJ1-5	TGTGCCTGGATGGGGGGGACATTAGGCGATCAGCCCCAGCATTTT	CAWMGGTLGDQPQHF
TRBV13	TRBD2	-	TRBJ2-7	TGTGCCAGCAGCTCCAGGACTAGCCAATCCCCCTACGAGCAGTACTTC	CASSSRTSQSPYEQYF
TRBV29-1	-	once	TRBJ1-1	TGCAGCGTTGCCAGAAGGCAGGCGCCTGAAGCTTTCTTT	CSVARRQAPEAFF
TRBV19	-	-	TRBJ1-5	TGTGCCAGTAGCCAAAGGGGGGGGCTCAATCAGCCCCAGCATTTT	CASSQRGGLNQPQHF
TRBV7-8	-	-	TRBJ1-3	TGTGCCAGCAGCTCGTTACAGGGTGACACCATATATTTT	CASSSLQGDTIYF
TRBV5-5	-	-	TRBJ2-2	TGTGCCAGCAGCCCCCAGGGACGGGCCGGGGAGCTGTTTTTT	CASSPQGRAGELFF
TRBV11-3	-	-	TRBJ1-4	TGTGCCAGCAGCTTGACCGGGTCCGACTTTTTT	CASSLTGSDFF
TRBV29-1	-	-	TRBJ1-6	TGCAGCGCTAGGGACGGTAATTCACCCCTCCACTTT	CSARDGNSPLHF
TRBV27	-	-	TRBJ2-1	TGTGCCAGCAGTCCCCGGGTTGCCCTCGCAGGGCCGCAGTTCTTC	CASSPRVALAGPQFF
TRBV5-4	TRBD2	-	TRBJ2-3	TGTGCCAGCAGCAGAGGACTAGCGGGCACAGATACGCAGTATTTT	CASSRGLAGTDTQYF
TRBV14	-	few	TRBJ2-3	TGTGCCAGCAGCCAAGGGTCCAGGGCGGGTAGAGATACGCAGTATTTT	CASSQGSRAGRDTQYF